The 17 T cell receptor beta chains in this list originate from one sample, sequenced in a study of shared clonotypes between healthy human individuals. The naive CD8 fraction comprised CD45RO-negative cells positively selected for CCR7 and excluded terminally differentiated effector memory CD45RA+ cells. The data were produced by immunoSEQ multiplex PCR, yet TCRdb's version contains in-frame clones alone and is incomplete. The top ten clones hold under 1.5% of a sample with under 2,000,000 clones, over 85% of them seen once. The specimen was naive CD8+ T cells sorted from blood. The receptors shown here come from a young man in good health.

The chain combines TRBV11-2 with TRBJ2-7; a weak D match, TRBD2 (6 bases). CDR1 and CDR2 from the germline V gene are SGHAT and FQNNGV. The CDR3 length is 13 residues. V lost 4 bases and J lost 3, with 10 bases in between. The CDR3 coding sequence is TGTGCCAGCAGCTGGGAGGATTACTACGAGCAGTACTTC. This encodes CASSWEDYYEQYF.

This chain joins TRBV30 and TRBJ2-1; TRBD2 agrees at 10 bases. Trimming at V came to 5 bases and at J to 0 bases, leaving 10 bases not matched to a gene. Per germline, CDR1 GTSNPN and CDR2 SVGIG (reference sequence). The CDR3 extends over 17 amino acids. This CDR3 reads CAWGPSGGASSYNEQFF. DNA of the CDR3: TGTGCCTGGGGACCCAGCGGGGGGGCTAGCTCCTACAATGAGCAGTTCTTC.

This clone was detected ten times or more. The gene calls are TRBV9 and TRBJ2-2; D is perhaps TRBD2 (5 bases). V lost 0 bases and J lost 7, with 13 bases in between. The CDR3 runs to 15 residues. Germline V CDR1 and CDR2: SGDLS, YYNGEE. The DNA for the CDR3 is TGTGCCAGCAGCGTAGATTCGGGGTTGGTCGGGGAGCTGTTTTTT. Amino acids: CASSVDSGLVGELFF.

This rearrangement joins TRBV11-2 to TRBJ2-5; 8 positions agree with TRBD2. CDR1 and CDR2 from the germline V gene are SGHAT and FQNNGV. V lost 6 bases and J lost 5; bases outside the gene matches: 8. The CDR3 totals 14 residues. The CDR3 region has the DNA TGTGCCAGCAGTTCCGTACTAGCGGTGGAGACCCAGTACTTC. Translation gives CASSSVLAVETQYF.

The CDR3 DNA follows: TGCAGCGTGGCGACAGAATATCTTAACTATGGCTACACCTTC. Translation gives CSVATEYLNYGYTF. The chain couples TRBV29-1 to TRBJ1-2; possible D gene TRBD1, 5 bases. Germline V lookup: CDR1 SQVTM, CDR2 ANQGSEA. V lost 6 bases and J lost 1, with 15 bases in between. The CDR3 has 14 residues.

As for this clone: One end of the junction does not line up with germline, which may come from a read error. The J gene is TRBJ1-1, the V gene TRBV7-7; D gene uncertain. The CDR3 sequence is 14 residues long. Germline values: CDR1 SSHAT, CDR2 FNYEAQ (reference sequence). The CDR3 reads CASSLGPYSTEAFF. In DNA form, the CDR3 reads TGTGCTAGCAGCTTAGGACCTTACTCCACTGAAGCTTTCTTT.

As concerns this clone: This sequence may be a read error, since a much larger clone differs from it by one base. The sample contains more than one DNA sequence encoding this CDR3. The chain combines TRBV9 with TRBJ1-1; D is undetermined. CDR3 length equals 13 residues. From germline, CDR1 is SGDLS and CDR2 YYNGEE. Trimming removed 0 bases from V and 3 bases from J, with 6 bases in between. The CDR3 DNA is TGTGCCAGCAGCGTAGGGGGATACACTGAAGCTTTCTTT. It codes for CASSVGGYTEAFF.

The chain combines TRBV7-2 with TRBJ2-7, with a tentative D call TRBD1 (6 bases). Germline V gene data show CDR1 as SGHTA and CDR2 as FQGNSA. There are 13 residues in the CDR3. Deletions cut 3 bases from V and 6 bases from J, with 12 bases between. The CDR3 DNA follows: TGTGCCAGCAGCTTCTTACAGGGAAGCGAGCAGTACTTC. Translation: CASSFLQGSEQYF.

J is TRBJ1-2 and V is TRBV5-8; D call uncertain. Germline V gene sequence: CDR1 SGHTS, CDR2 YDEGEE. Trimming stripped 2 bases from V and 7 bases from J, with 3 bases between. CDR3 size: 10 residues. The CDR3 coding sequence is TGTGCCAGCAGCTTCCCTGGCTACACCTTC. It is translated as CASSFPGYTF. Together with reference TRBV5-8 and TRBJ1-2, the CDR3 gives the full variable domain: EAGVTQSPTHLIKTRGQQATLRCSPISGHTSVYWYQQALGLGLQFLLWYDEGEERNRGNFPPRFSGRQFPNYSSELNVNALELEDSALYLCASSFPGYTFGSGTRLTVV.

The chain has TRBV4-3 and TRBJ1-1; D not certain. The germline gives CDR1 LGHNA, CDR2 YSLEER. This CDR3 region has 11 residues. V lost 0 bases and J 8 bases, leaving 4 bases between the germline ends. The CDR3 sequence: CASSQEGEAFF. DNA of the CDR3: TGCGCCAGCAGCCAAGAAGGGGAAGCTTTCTTT.

The rearrangement links TRBV7-9 to TRBJ2-3; D ambiguous. CDR1 is SEHNR, CDR2 FQNEAQ, per germline (reference sequence). Trimming shortened V by 4 bases and J by 4 bases, and 6 bases separated the two germline ends. There are 12 residues in the CDR3. The CDR3 sequence is CASSWGSDTQYF. The CDR3 coding sequence is TGTGCCAGCAGCTGGGGATCAGATACGCAGTATTTT.

V is TRBV6-5 and J is TRBJ1-2, with D possibly being TRBD1 (5 bases). From germline, CDR1 is MNHEY and CDR2 SVGAGI. This CDR3 is 15 amino acids long. Between the trimmed V and J ends, which lost 0 bases and 6 bases, there was a span of 14 bases. The CDR3 DNA follows: TGTGCCAGCAGTTACTCGACAACTGGGGCGGATGGCTACACCTTC. It is translated as CASSYSTTGADGYTF.

The chain has TRBV4-2 and TRBJ2-7; the match to TRBD1 covers 10 bases. The germline gives CDR1 LGHNA, CDR2 YNFKEQ. Trimming cost V 5 bases and J 4 bases; bases outside gene matches: 5. The CDR3 totals 14 residues. The CDR3 DNA is TGTGCCAGCAGCTTCGGGACAGGGGAATACGAGCAGTACTTC. Translating gives CASSFGTGEYEQYF.

The V gene is TRBV9, the J gene TRBJ2-7; TRBD1 matches 10 bases. CDR3 size: 16 residues. V lost 1 base and J lost 0; bases outside the gene matches: 4. Germline V lookup: CDR1 SGDLS, CDR2 YYNGEE. CDR3 residues: CASSVTGTGASYEQYF. The CDR3 region has the DNA TGTGCCAGCAGCGTAACCGGGACAGGGGCCTCCTACGAGCAGTACTTC.

The CDR3 region is CASSELVAGGSEQYF. The CDR3 nucleotides are TGTGCCAGCAGTGAACTCGTAGCGGGAGGGAGTGAGCAGTACTTC. This chain uses TRBV6-1 with TRBJ2-7, with 11 bases matching TRBD2. CDR3 length: 15 amino acids. V lost 2 bases and J lost 7; bases outside the gene matches: 7. Looked up from germline, CDR1 is MNHNS and CDR2 is SASEGT.

This chain links TRBV7-9 with TRBJ2-5; no clear D gene. The V end lost 4 bases, the J end lost 7 bases, and 7 bases lay between the germline ends. CDR3 length: 11 residues. Germline V lookup: CDR1 SEHNR, CDR2 FQNEAQ (reference sequence). In DNA form, the CDR3 reads TGTGCCAGCAGCTCCGCCGGGACCCAGTACTTC. Translating it yields CASSSAGTQYF.

J is TRBJ2-7 and V is TRBV7-9; no definite D call. Germline V gene sequence: CDR1 SEHNR, CDR2 FQNEAQ (reference sequence). The CDR3 sequence is 14 residues long. Between the trimmed V and J ends, which lost 5 bases and 4 bases, there was a span of 15 bases. The CDR3 is CASSLDRDWYEQYF. The DNA of the CDR3 is TGTGCCAGCAGCCTCGACCGAGACTGGTACGAGCAGTACTTC.